Listed here are 30 T cell receptor beta chains from one sample, sequenced in a study of blood T cells in healthy people across ages. Using a J-beta primer mix together with a sample-barcoded 5' primer, a second PCR was run for roughly 7 to 12 cycles. TCRdb reprocessed the 5' RACE reads via MiXCR and lists one record per CDR3 protein. This sample has around 1,600,000 distinct CDR3 sequences, with 42% found just once. Sequencing used blood. The receptors shown here come from a woman aged 18-29 years in good health.

The V and J genes are TRBV20-1 and TRBJ2-7, with D possibly being TRBD2 (5 bases). Germline CDR1 reads DFQATT; CDR2 reads SNEGSKA (reference sequence). V shed 0 bases and J shed 5 bases, with 11 bases lying between them. The CDR3 has 13 amino acids. This chain's CDR3 is CSARDGRADEQYF. DNA for the CDR3: TGCAGTGCTAGAGACGGGCGGGCCGACGAGCAGTACTTC.

There are a few counts of this clonotype. The chain recombines TRBV7-2 with TRBJ2-1; 14 positions match TRBD2. Germline values: CDR1 SGHTA, CDR2 FQGNSA. The trim removed 7 bases at V and 4 bases at J, leaving 6 bases unmatched. The length of the CDR3 is 16 residues. The CDR3 loop is CASNRLAGGSYNEQFF. In DNA, the CDR3 is TGTGCCAGCAACCGACTAGCGGGGGGGAGTTACAATGAGCAGTTCTTC.

This clonotype has only a few counts. V and J are TRBV12-3 or TRBV12-4 and TRBJ2-1; D is uncertain. The CDR3 is 11 residues long. Trimming shortened V by 3 bases and J by 8 bases, and 5 bases separated the two germline ends. CDR3 DNA: TGTGCCAGCAGTTTGATCCATGAGCAGTTCTTC. Amino acid sequence: CASSLIHEQFF.

J is TRBJ2-4 and V is TRBV27; 7 bases map to TRBD2. J lost 13 bases, V lost 3 bases, and 15 bases had no gene match. The CDR3 has 15 residues. CDR1 MNHEY and CDR2 SMNVEV come from the germline V gene (reference sequence). DNA for the CDR3: TGTGCCAGCAGTTTCGTTGGCGGGAGCCATGATGAGCAGTACTTC. Protein: CASSFVGGSHDEQYF.

This chain connects TRBV3-1 to TRBJ1-5; D gene uncertain. The ends were cut back, 2 bases at V and 0 bases at J, with 8 bases in the middle. This CDR3 comprises 15 residues. CDR1 and CDR2 from the germline V gene are LGHDT and YNNKEL (reference sequence). The DNA of the CDR3 is TGTGCCAGCAGCCAAACGAGGGATAGCAATCAGCCCCAGCATTTT. As protein: CASSQTRDSNQPQHF. The full variable domain, its missing parts supplied by reference TRBV3-1 and TRBJ1-5, is DTAVSQTPKYLVTQMGNDKSIKCEQNLGHDTMYWYKQDSKKFLKIMFSYNNKELIINETVPNRFSPKSPDKAHLNLHINSLELGDSAVYFCASSQTRDSNQPQHFGDGTRLSIL.

The V gene is TRBV12-3 or TRBV12-4, the J gene TRBJ2-1; 14 bases are shared with TRBD2. The CDR3 length is 18 residues. The V gene end was trimmed by 4 bases and the J gene end by 0 bases; junction bases not matched to a gene: 5. CDR3 region: CASSSGTSGSSSYNEQFF. In nucleotides, the CDR3 is TGTGCCAGCAGTTCCGGGACTAGCGGGAGTAGCTCCTACAATGAGCAGTTCTTC.

The chain has TRBV9 and TRBJ2-1; tentatively, D is TRBD2 (5 bases). V dropped 4 bases and J dropped 5 bases, with 19 bases sitting between them. This CDR3 contains 16 residues. The germline CDR1 and CDR2 sequences are SGDLS and YYNGEE. CDR3 nucleotides: TGTGCCAGCAGCCCTCATCCCCAACCGGGGAACAATGAGCAGTTCTTC. It specifies CASSPHPQPGNNEQFF.

CDR3 residues: CASSDWDSYGYTF. The CDR3 DNA reads TGTGCCAGCAGCGATTGGGACAGCTATGGCTACACCTTC. The V call is TRBV7-9, the J call TRBJ1-2; 7 positions match TRBD1. The germline CDR1 and CDR2 sequences are SEHNR and FQNEAQ (reference sequence). V gave up 5 bases and J gave up 4 bases; unmatched junction bases: 4. The CDR3 spans 13 residues.

The genes are TRBV30 and TRBJ2-1; D not resolved. Trimming cost V 2 bases and J 8 bases, with 16 bases left between them. CDR1 GTSNPN and CDR2 SVGIG come from the germline V gene (reference sequence). The CDR3 is made up of 14 amino acids. CDR3 residues: CAWSPDPRSDEQFF. The CDR3 bases are TGTGCCTGGAGTCCGGACCCTAGGTCGGATGAGCAGTTCTTC.

CDR3 DNA: TGTGCCAGCAGTACCCGGGACCACTACACCGGGGAGCTGTTTTTT. The encoded protein is CASSTRDHYTGELFF. The gene calls are TRBV28 and TRBJ2-2; D may correspond to TRBD1 or TRBD2 (5 bases each). V was shortened by 5 bases and J by 3 bases, with 13 bases between the two germline ends. The CDR3 extends over 15 amino acids. Germline-derived CDR1 and CDR2 are MDHEN and SYDVKM.

V gene TRBV12-5 combines with J gene TRBJ1-5; D unresolved. This CDR3 contains 13 residues. Germline-derived CDR1 and CDR2 are LGHNT and FRNRAP. V shed 1 base and J shed 3 bases, with 4 bases lying between them. The CDR3 loop reads CASGLEDNQPQHF. For the CDR3, the DNA is TGTGCTAGTGGTTTGGAGGACAATCAGCCCCAGCATTTT.

V and J are TRBV2 and TRBJ2-5; possibly TRBD1 for D (5 bases). This CDR3 is 15 amino acids long. Trimming shortened V by 11 bases and J by 0 bases, and 19 bases separated the two germline ends. The V gene's germline CDR1 is SNHLY and CDR2 FYNNEI. The CDR3 region is CAGKGPLTYQETQYF. The CDR3 DNA sequence: TGTGCCGGAAAGGGGCCATTGACGTACCAAGAGACCCAGTACTTC.

The gene calls are TRBV5-1 and TRBJ1-1; D perhaps matches TRBD1 (5 bases). Germline assignment: CDR1 SGHRS and CDR2 YFSETQ. The CDR3 is 15 amino acids. The V and J ends lost 1 base and 0 bases respectively, with 10 bases between them. Written as DNA, the CDR3 is TGCGCCAGCAGCTTGCTTTTGGGACTGAACACTGAAGCTTTCTTT. It specifies CASSLLLGLNTEAFF.

This clonotype showed up just a few times. Here the CDR3 reads CASRPPGQITDTQYF. Here the CDR3 DNA reads TGTGCCAGCAGGCCCCCGGGACAGATTACAGATACGCAGTATTTT. The V and J genes are TRBV2 and TRBJ2-3, with TRBD1 identical over 7 bases. The germline CDR1 and CDR2 sequences are SNHLY and FYNNEI. The CDR3 has 15 amino acids. J gave up 3 bases and V 6 bases, and 9 bases lay outside the gene matches.

CDR3 residues: CSARVLDPEHTEAFF. For the CDR3, the DNA is TGCAGTGCTAGAGTTCTGGACCCGGAACACACTGAAGCTTTCTTT. The gene calls are TRBV20-1 and TRBJ1-1; D is unresolved. The CDR3 loop spans 15 amino acids. Germline V lookup: CDR1 DFQATT, CDR2 SNEGSKA (reference sequence). Trimming left V 1 base short and J 3 bases short, with 15 bases between.

This clonotype has a handful of counts. The chain links TRBV5-6 to TRBJ1-2; D gene unclear. Between the trimmed V and J ends, which lost 2 bases and 7 bases, there was a span of 12 bases. This CDR3 has 13 residues. Germline V gene lookup returns CDR1 SGHDT and CDR2 YYEEEE. This CDR3 reads CASSFRWTGGYTF. CDR3 bases: TGTGCCAGCAGCTTCCGGTGGACGGGTGGCTACACCTTC.

The DNA for the CDR3 is TGCAGTGCTACTCACAGGGCAAGGGACTACGAGCAGTACTTC. It specifies CSATHRARDYEQYF. The rearrangement links TRBV20-1 to TRBJ2-7; D may be TRBD1 (6 bases). CDR3 length equals 14 residues. Trimming stripped 4 bases from V and 3 bases from J, with 16 bases between. Germline V gene sequence: CDR1 DFQATT, CDR2 SNEGSKA (reference sequence).

This rearrangement joins TRBV6-1 to TRBJ2-7, with a tentative D call TRBD2 (5 bases). The CDR3 extends over 14 amino acids. In germline, CDR1 is MNHNS, CDR2 SASEGT. Trimming left V 8 bases short and J 3 bases short, with 17 bases between. The CDR3 loop is CASLEAGESYEQYF. The CDR3 DNA reads TGTGCCAGCTTAGAGGCGGGCGAAAGCTACGAGCAGTACTTC.

The CDR3 here is CASSLGGCSNQPQHF. The CDR3 DNA reads TGTGCCAGCAGTTTAGGGGGGTGTAGCAATCAGCCCCAGCATTTT. The V and J genes are TRBV27 and TRBJ1-5, with D possibly matching TRBD1 (5 bases). V was clipped by 2 bases and J by 0 bases, with 8 bases between them. Germline V gene lookup returns CDR1 MNHEY and CDR2 SMNVEV (reference sequence). The CDR3 consists of 15 residues.

This chain links TRBV20-1 with TRBJ2-1; 10 nucleotides agree with TRBD2. The junction had 8 bases not matched to a gene; V was cut back by 5 bases and J by 4 bases. Germline values: CDR1 DFQATT, CDR2 SNEGSKA (reference sequence). The length of the CDR3 is 15 residues. DNA for the CDR3: TGCAGTGCTCGATCACTAGCGGGGTTATACAATGAGCAGTTCTTC. Protein product: CSARSLAGLYNEQFF.

The chain is built from TRBV7-9 and TRBJ2-3; D not resolved. Germline V CDR1 and CDR2: SEHNR, FQNEAQ (reference sequence). V lost 5 bases and J 6 bases, leaving 9 bases between the germline ends. The CDR3 is 12 amino acids. CDR3 nucleotide sequence: TGTGCCAGCAGCCCACCCCACGATACGCAGTATTTT. This translates into CASSPPHDTQYF.

The gene calls are TRBV24-1 and TRBJ2-7, with D possibly TRBD1 on 6 matching bases. Between the trimmed V and J ends, which lost 3 bases and 0 bases, there was a span of 17 bases. Germline lookup yields CDR1 KGHDR and CDR2 SFDVKD. The CDR3 spans 17 residues. The CDR3 bases are TGTGCCACCAGTGATCGAACTGACAGGACGCTCTCCTACGAGCAGTACTTC. Residues: CATSDRTDRTLSYEQYF.

The chain recombines TRBV18 with TRBJ2-1; 7 bases line up with TRBD2. Trimming removed 5 bases from V and 5 bases from J; junction bases left unmatched: 12. Germline CDR1 is KGHSH and CDR2 is LQKENI. This CDR3 is 16 amino acids long. CDR3 amino acids: CASSVVPAGVDNEQFF. DNA of the CDR3: TGTGCCAGCTCAGTAGTACCGGCGGGAGTTGACAATGAGCAGTTCTTC.

The V gene is TRBV28, the J gene TRBJ2-3; D gene unclear. This CDR3 has 15 amino acids. CDR1 MDHEN and CDR2 SYDVKM come from the germline V gene. Trimming took off 5 bases at V and 1 base at J, with 13 bases between the two ends. CDR3 amino acids: CASSPSLARTDTQYF. The CDR3 DNA follows: TGTGCCAGCAGTCCCTCCCTGGCGCGCACAGATACGCAGTATTTT.

The rearrangement links TRBV10-3 to TRBJ1-2; D is unresolved. Germline lookup yields CDR1 ENHRY and CDR2 SYGVKD. Trimming shortened V by 2 bases and J by 2 bases, and 15 bases separated the two germline ends. CDR3 length: 16 residues. The CDR3 bases are TGTGCCATCAGTGAGCCGGCTGAGGGTGTGAACTATGGCTACACCTTC. It encodes CAISEPAEGVNYGYTF.

This clonotype has only a few counts. The junction departs from germline at one end; a sequencing error may be responsible. The chain combines TRBV7-9 with TRBJ1-4; D gene ambiguous. Per the germline V gene, CDR1 is SEHNR and CDR2 is FQNEAQ (reference sequence). This CDR3 has 14 amino acids. CDR3 sequence reads: CASSSPATNEKLFF. DNA for the CDR3: TGTGCCAGTAGCTCACCAGCAACTAATGAAAAACTGTTTTTT.

The V and J genes are TRBV5-1 and TRBJ2-5, with 9 bases lining up with TRBD2. The trim removed 1 base at V and 7 bases at J, leaving 8 bases unmatched. The CDR3 spans 15 residues. Germline values: CDR1 SGHRS, CDR2 YFSETQ. In nucleotides, the CDR3 is TGCGCCAGCAGCTTGCGGAGCGGGGGGATTGGGACCCAGTACTTC. Encoded protein: CASSLRSGGIGTQYF.

The chain carries TRBV29-1 and TRBJ2-7, with 8 bases lining up with TRBD2. The germline V gene has CDR1 SQVTM and CDR2 ANQGSEA. This CDR3 is built from 13 residues. With 6 bases clipped from V and 1 base from J, the junction kept 5 bases outside the gene matches. The CDR3, as DNA: TGCAGCGTCCCTAGCGGGCGTTCCTACGAGCAGTACTTC. It yields the protein CSVPSGRSYEQYF.

This rearrangement joins TRBV5-5 to TRBJ2-1, with 10 bases that match TRBD2. This CDR3 contains 14 residues. Germline loops: CDR1 SGHKS, CDR2 YYEKEE (reference sequence). The V and J ends lost 6 bases and 6 bases, in that order; junction bases with no gene match: 6. CDR3 region: CASNPSGSINEQFF. The CDR3, as DNA: TGTGCCAGCAACCCTAGCGGGAGTATCAATGAGCAGTTCTTC.

This chain joins TRBV19 and TRBJ1-5; 8 bases match TRBD1. The CDR3 is 16 residues long. Germline V gene lookup returns CDR1 LNHDA and CDR2 SQIVND (reference sequence). J was trimmed by 6 bases and V by 3 bases; bases with no gene match: 10. CDR3 protein: CASSIADRAVGQPQHF. CDR3 sequence (DNA): TGTGCCAGTAGTATCGCGGACAGGGCCGTAGGTCAGCCCCAGCATTTT.